This T cell receptor beta chain was retrieved from a study of blood T cell repertoires in COVID-19. TCRdb's table, derived via immunoSEQ multiplex PCR, lists solely in-frame clones and lacks some. The sample contains 300,000 to 400,000 clones, 85% of which appear only once. Germline CDR1 SGHTA, CDR2 FQGTGA. The CDR3 is 15 amino acids. Trimming left V 6 bases short and J 4 bases short, with 13 bases between. This clone was counted between two and nine times. Participants classified as exposed had met a COVID-19 case within 2 weeks before study entry. The sequencing sample was made of PBMCs or T cells enriched from blood (not recorded which). This sequence joins TRBV7-3 and TRBJ1-6; the D gene is possibly TRBD1 (6 bases). The sequence was obtained from a woman in her thirties who had been exposed to COVID-19. DNA of the CDR3: TGTGCCAGCAGTCGATCGGACAGATATAATTCACCCCTCCACTTT. This translates into CASSRSDRYNSPLHF.